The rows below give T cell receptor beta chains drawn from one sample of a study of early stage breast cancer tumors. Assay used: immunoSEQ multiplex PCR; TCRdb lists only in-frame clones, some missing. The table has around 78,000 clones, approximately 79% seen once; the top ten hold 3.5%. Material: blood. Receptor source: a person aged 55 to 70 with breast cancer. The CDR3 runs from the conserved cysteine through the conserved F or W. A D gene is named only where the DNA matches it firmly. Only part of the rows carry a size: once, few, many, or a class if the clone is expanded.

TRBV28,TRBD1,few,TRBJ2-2,CASSPGQLETGELFF,TGTGCCAGCAGTCCGGGACAGTTAGAAACCGGGGAGCTGTTTTTT
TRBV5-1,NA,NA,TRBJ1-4,CASSLTVGANEKLFF,TGCGCCAGCAGCCTCACGGTAGGCGCTAATGAAAAACTGTTTTTT
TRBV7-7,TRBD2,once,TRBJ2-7,CASSLGTSTRSYEQYF,TGTGCTAGCAGCCTCGGGACTAGCACCCGCTCGTACGAGCAGTACTTC
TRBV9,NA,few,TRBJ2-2,CASSVGGYTGELFF,TGTGCCAGCAGCGTAGGGGGGTACACCGGGGAGCTGTTTTTT
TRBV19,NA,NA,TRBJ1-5,CASSTSQYSNQPQHF,TGTGCCAGTAGTACCAGCCAGTATAGCAATCAGCCCCAGCATTTT
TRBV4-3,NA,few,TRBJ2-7,CASSQDRADMAYEQYF,TGCGCCAGCAGCCAAGACAGGGCAGATATGGCCTACGAGCAGTACTTC
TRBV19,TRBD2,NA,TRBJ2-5,CASSIAGGHETQYF,TGTGCCAGTAGTATAGCGGGGGGGCACGAGACCCAGTACTTC
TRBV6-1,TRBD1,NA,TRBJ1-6,CASRRTGNSPLHF,TGTGCCAGCAGACGGACAGGGAATTCACCCCTCCACTTT
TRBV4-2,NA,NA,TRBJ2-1,CASSQEIRDEQFF,TGTGCCAGCAGCCAAGAGATCCGGGATGAGCAGTTCTTC
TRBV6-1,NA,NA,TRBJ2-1,CASSEAWGRISSYNEQFF,TGTGCCAGCAGTGAAGCGTGGGGACGGATTAGCTCCTACAATGAGCAGTTCTTC
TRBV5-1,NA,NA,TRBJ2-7,CASSWGASAYEQYF,TGCGCCAGCAGCTGGGGGGCTAGCGCCTACGAGCAGTACTTC
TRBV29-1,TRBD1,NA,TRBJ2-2,CSAGGQITTGELFF,TGCAGCGCTGGGGGACAGATAACCACCGGGGAGCTGTTTTTT
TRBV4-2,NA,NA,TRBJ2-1,CASSEGKGLSSYNEQFF,TGTGCCAGCAGCGAGGGGAAGGGACTTAGCTCCTACAATGAGCAGTTCTTC
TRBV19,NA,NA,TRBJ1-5,CGTSVGNQPQHF,TGTGGCACTTCAGTAGGGAATCAGCCCCAGCATTTT
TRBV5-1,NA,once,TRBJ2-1,CASSEGPEQFF,TGCGCCAGCAGCGAGGGTCCTGAGCAGTTCTTC
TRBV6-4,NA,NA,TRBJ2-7,CASSDTATLNPSYKQYF,TGTGCCAGCAGTGACACAGCGACCCTAAACCCCTCCTACAAGCAGTACTTC
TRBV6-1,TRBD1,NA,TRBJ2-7,CASTPRDSPRYEQYF,TGTGCCAGCACTCCTAGGGACAGCCCTCGCTACGAGCAGTACTTC
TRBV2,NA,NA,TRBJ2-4,CASTRQTLAKNIQYF,TGTGCCAGCACCCGACAAACCCTAGCCAAAAACATTCAGTACTTC
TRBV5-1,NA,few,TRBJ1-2,CASSLGGGHGYTF,TGCGCCAGCAGCTTGGGCGGGGGGCATGGCTACACCTTC
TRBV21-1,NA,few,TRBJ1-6,CASSPRRGRNSPLHF,TGTGCCAGCAGCCCCCGGCGGGGGCGTAATTCACCCCTCCACTTT
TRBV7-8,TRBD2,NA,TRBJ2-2,CASSILSGANTGELFF,TGTGCCAGCAGCATACTTAGCGGGGCGAACACCGGGGAGCTGTTTTTT
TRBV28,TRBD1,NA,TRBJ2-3,CASSLSDRGGTDTQYF,TGTGCCAGCAGTTTATCGGACAGGGGTGGCACAGATACGCAGTATTTT
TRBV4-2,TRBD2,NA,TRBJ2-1,CASSQEGSGDNEQFF,TGTGCCAGCAGCCAAGAAGGTAGCGGGGACAATGAGCAGTTCTTC
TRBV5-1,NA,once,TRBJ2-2,CASSLDGESGELFF,TGCGCCAGCAGCCTAGACGGGGAATCCGGGGAGCTGTTTTTT
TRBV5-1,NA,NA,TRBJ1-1,CASSLDRTLNTEAFF,TGCGCCAGCAGCTTAGACAGGACCCTGAACACTGAAGCTTTCTTT
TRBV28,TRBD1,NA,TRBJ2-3,CASSGTGWTDTQYF,TGTGCCAGCAGTGGGACAGGGTGGACAGATACGCAGTATTTT
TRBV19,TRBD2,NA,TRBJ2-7,CASSISRTSGVYEQYF,TGTGCCAGTAGTATTTCCAGGACTAGCGGGGTTTACGAGCAGTACTTC
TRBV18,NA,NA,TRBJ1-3,CASSPIGITGNTIYF,TGTGCCAGCTCACCAATAGGTATTACTGGAAACACCATATATTTT
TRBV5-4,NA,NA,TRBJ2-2,CASSFGPLTGELFF,TGTGCCAGCAGCTTCGGCCCACTCACCGGGGAGCTGTTTTTT
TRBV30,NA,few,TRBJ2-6,CAWSVNGANVLTF,TGTGCCTGGAGTGTAAATGGGGCCAACGTCCTGACTTTC
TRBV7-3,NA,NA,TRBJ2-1,CASSLKGRTYNEQFF,TGTGCCAGCAGCTTAAAAGGGAGGACCTACAATGAGCAGTTCTTC
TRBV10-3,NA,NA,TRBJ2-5,CAIKIVPGETQYF,TGTGCCATCAAGATAGTCCCCGGCGAGACCCAGTACTTC
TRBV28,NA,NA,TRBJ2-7,CASSRPTSLSYEQYF,TGTGCCAGCAGTCGCCCTACGTCCCTTTCCTACGAGCAGTACTTC
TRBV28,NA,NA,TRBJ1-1,CASSTQGLKTEAFF,TGTGCCAGCAGCACTCAGGGGCTCAAAACTGAAGCTTTCTTT
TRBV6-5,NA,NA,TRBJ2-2,CASSLGTRNTGELFF,TGTGCCAGCAGCCTTGGGACAAGGAACACCGGGGAGCTGTTTTTT
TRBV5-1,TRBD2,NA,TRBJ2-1,CASSLSGGAGEQFF,TGCGCCAGCAGCTTAAGCGGGGGGGCGGGTGAGCAGTTCTTC
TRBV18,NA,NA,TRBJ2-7,CASATTRGGNEQYF,TGTGCCAGCGCCACAACCAGGGGGGGCAACGAGCAGTACTTC
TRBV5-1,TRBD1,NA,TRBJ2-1,CASSLQPGQGDNEQFF,TGCGCCAGCAGCCTTCAGCCGGGACAGGGGGACAATGAGCAGTTCTTC
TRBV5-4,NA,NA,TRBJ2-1,CASSLRDGINEQFF,TGTGCCAGCAGCCTCCGGGACGGAATCAATGAGCAGTTCTTC
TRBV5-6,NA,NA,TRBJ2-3,CASSLNTGVRDTQYF,TGTGCCAGCAGCTTGAATACGGGAGTCCGGGATACGCAGTATTTT
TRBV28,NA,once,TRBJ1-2,CASSLEQGSGYTF,TGTGCCAGCAGTTTAGAACAGGGTAGTGGCTACACCTTC
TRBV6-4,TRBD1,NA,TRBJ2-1,CASSAQGAGEQFF,TGTGCCAGCAGTGCGCAGGGGGCGGGGGAGCAGTTCTTC